One sample yielded the 10 T cell receptor beta chains listed below, sequenced in a study of T cells in tuberculosis. Some clones are missing from TCRdb's copy, which holds only in-frame ones; the method was immunoSEQ multiplex PCR. The sample consists of about 59,000 clones, 81% of them appearing once. Cells were sorted from thawed PBMC rested overnight and stained with GMM-loaded CD1B tetramer, viability dye and anti-CD3. C32 glucose monomycolate from Rhodococcus equi was loaded onto the CD1B tetramers. Sequenced material: CD1b-GMM tetramer-negative cells sorted from PBMCs. These receptors were obtained from an adult woman with latent tuberculosis.

CDR3 region: CASSSGDRGTTQYF. The CDR3 DNA reads TGTGCCAGCAGCTCGGGGGACAGGGGGACAACCCAGTACTTC. This rearrangement joins TRBV11-2 to TRBJ2-5, with TRBD1 matching 11 bases. CDR1 is SGHAT and CDR2 is FQNNGV in the germline V gene. The V and J ends lost 4 bases and 8 bases, in that order; junction bases with no gene match: 6. The CDR3 is 14 amino acids.

Comments on this clone: Other DNA sequences from this sample encode an identical CDR3 as well. The chain links TRBV6-5 to TRBJ1-1; D is ambiguous. The germline V gene encodes CDR1 MNHEY and CDR2 SVGAGI. Trimming pared 4 bases from V and 1 base from J, leaving 10 bases between. CDR3 length equals 14 residues. As DNA, the CDR3 is TGTGCCAGCAGTTGGCGGGGTGGGAACACTGAAGCTTTCTTT. Residues: CASSWRGGNTEAFF.

The chain recombines TRBV6-1 with TRBJ1-3; D gene uncertain. Trimming removed 5 bases from V and 0 bases from J, with 11 bases in between. The CDR3 is 15 residues long. Germline V lookup: CDR1 MNHNS, CDR2 SASEGT. CDR3 in amino acids: CASSLSQLSGNTIYF. The CDR3, as DNA: TGTGCCAGCAGTCTTAGCCAACTCTCTGGAAACACCATATATTTT.

CDR3 amino acids: CASKRAIKSEKLFF. The CDR3 nucleotides are TGTGCCTCCAAGCGGGCGATTAAATCTGAAAAACTGTTTTTT. The chain joins TRBV7-9 to TRBJ1-4; no clear D gene. CDR1 and CDR2 from the germline V gene are SEHNR and FQNEAQ (reference sequence). This CDR3 has 14 residues. Trimming took off 11 bases at V and 7 bases at J, with 20 bases between the two ends. Variable domain in full (rest from reference TRBV7-9 and TRBJ1-4): DTGVSQNPRHKITKRGQNVTFRCDPISEHNRLYWYRQTLGQGPEFLTYFQNEAQLEKSRLLSDRFSAERPKGSFSTLEIQRTEQGDSAMYLCASKRAIKSEKLFFGSGTQLSVL.

The chain employs TRBV23-1 and TRBJ2-3; TRBD1 might be the D (6 bases). TRBV23-1 is an ORF; its function is uncertain. This CDR3 comprises 19 residues. Deletions cut 4 bases from V and 0 bases from J, with 23 bases between. This chain's CDR3 is CASSLYTLTGPGSTDTQYF. The CDR3 bases are TGCGCCAGCAGTCTATACACCCTCACAGGGCCAGGCAGCACAGATACGCAGTATTTT.

The chain links TRBV19 to TRBJ2-6, with D unresolved. The germline V gene encodes CDR1 LNHDA and CDR2 SQIVND (reference sequence). CDR3 length equals 15 residues. V was clipped by 9 bases and J by 0 bases, with 12 bases between them. Here the CDR3 DNA reads TGTGCCAGCCGCCGCGGTGCCTCTGGGGCCAACGTCCTGACTTTC. It codes for CASRRGASGANVLTF.

This clone was detected a few times. The V gene is TRBV5-8, the J gene TRBJ2-3; D is perhaps TRBD2 (6 bases). The germline gives CDR1 SGHTS, CDR2 YDEGEE. V lost 6 bases to trimming and J lost 6 bases, with 11 bases between them. The CDR3 runs to 12 residues. This CDR3 reads CASKTGRDTQYF. CDR3 in DNA: TGTGCCAGCAAGACGGGGAGGGATACGCAGTATTTT.

This clone has more than one count but fewer than ten. This CDR3 is CASGRGSTDTQYF. The CDR3 bases are TGTGCCAGTGGGAGGGGTAGCACAGATACGCAGTATTTT. The J gene is TRBJ2-3, the V gene TRBV28; 7 nucleotides match TRBD2. CDR3 length: 13 residues. V shed 9 bases, J shed 0 bases, and the junction held 3 bases outside the gene matches. CDR1 and CDR2 from the germline V gene are MDHEN and SYDVKM.

J is TRBJ2-1 and V is TRBV13; perhaps TRBD2 as D (6 bases). Germline V gene data show CDR1 as PRHDT and CDR2 as FYEKMQ (reference sequence). Trimming left V 6 bases short and J 9 bases short, with 15 bases between. This CDR3 spans 13 amino acids. DNA of the CDR3: TGTGCCAGCAGTCCGACTAGTGCGGGTGAGCAGTTCTTC. Translated: CASSPTSAGEQFF. The whole variable domain, remainder taken from reference TRBV13 and TRBJ2-1, is AAGVIQSPRHLIKEKRETATLKCYPIPRHDTVYWYQQGPGQDPQFLISFYEKMQSDKGSIPDRFSAQQFSDYHSELNMSSLELGDSALYFCASSPTSAGEQFFGPGTRLTVL.

The V and J genes are TRBV19 and TRBJ2-4, with D perhaps matching TRBD1 (5 bases). CDR3 length equals 16 residues. V was cut by 0 bases and J by 5 bases, with 14 bases left in between. CDR1 is LNHDA, CDR2 SQIVND, per germline (reference sequence). CDR3 loop: CASSIDGAAKENIQYF. The CDR3 DNA is TGTGCCAGTAGTATAGATGGGGCCGCTAAGGAAAACATTCAGTACTTC.